This T cell receptor beta chain was recovered during a study of radiation and T cells in renal cell carcinoma (TCRdb year 2020). As for the study more broadly: The samples were drawn from a clinical trial, where primary renal cell carcinomas were treated with 15 Gy of stereotactic body radiation therapy and then removed by nephrectomy 4 weeks afterward. A total of 50 to 60 samples underwent TCR beta sequencing, made up of some 26 tumors and roughly 27 peripheral blood samples. Across all 50 or so samples, several million unique CDR3 nucleotide sequences encoding some 2.6 million unique CDR3 amino acid sequences were identified. General conclusions and limits of the study: The single-armed trial design could not address effects of radiation dose or scheduling on the TCR repertoire. An increase in top tumor clonotypes in blood was observed from baseline to 2 weeks post-radiation, followed by contraction by 4 weeks, which was taken to suggest transient expansion of tumor-resident clones. Tracking of blood repertoire dynamics stopped at roughly 4 weeks after treatment, with no follow-up past that point. No pretreatment tumor biopsies were available, so the baseline intratumoral presence of clonotypes could not be determined.

Notes on this clone: Its cognate antigen has yet to be identified. Base-call qualities are not available, and no considerably larger clone is one nucleotide away.

TCR beta libraries were generated from genomic DNA with the immunoSEQ kit, following the manufacturer's recommendations. For library preparation, a first multiplex PCR was performed with proprietary primers, followed by a second PCR in which unique barcodes were added, and bead cleanups were performed after each round. A positive control reaction and a negative control reaction, both provided in the kit, were run with every batch of samples. The final libraries were assessed on an Agilent 4200 TapeStation D1000 ScreenTape, pooled by volume, and quantified by qPCR. Sequencing was performed on an Illumina NextSeq500 using a MidOutput 150-cycle cartridge, with 156 Read1 cycles, 15 Index1 cycles, and the kit custom primers. The pooled library was loaded at approximately 1 pM with a roughly 20% PhiX control spike-in. Per the original workflow: The vendor-processed data were analyzed in R, and a clonotype was defined as all T cells that share the same CDR3 nucleotide sequence. In the clone abundance analyses, frequencies in each sample were normalized to that sample's 10,000 most abundant clones. Public T cell clones, averaging fewer than five per sample, were removed before analysis. Tumor-enriched and baseline blood-enriched clonotypes were defined by at least a 32-fold difference in abundance between compartments. A beta-binomial differential abundance model was used to identify clonotypes that were expanded or contracted between blood time points. Tumor-blood repertoire similarity was measured with the Baroni-Urbani and Buser coefficient, and group comparisons used two-tailed Wilcoxon tests in R. The clones in this table, taken by TCRdb from immuneACCESS, are in-frame only. Not every clone is retained; where verified, under half of the shortfall comes from an unresolved V gene, and the cause of the rest is unknown. That table supplies the V and J calls and clone size; D and trimming were determined from the DNA. The sample records some 72,000 clones, 82% of which are singletons. Together, the top ten hold 5.8% of the sample.

What the time point label conveys for this sample: blood 2 weeks post-SBRT. The treatment or condition label here, explained by the study, means: 15 Gy SBRT to primary tumor, nephrectomy 4 weeks later. To track tumor-enriched clonotypes, serial peripheral blood was sampled from radiation-treated patients at baseline and at 2 weeks and 4 weeks after SBRT. Every patient had renal cell carcinoma of clear cell pathology. The QIAamp DNA Blood Mini Kit (Qiagen) was used to prepare genomic DNA for TCR sequencing. Samples were included in the analyses only if all quality control checks were passed. The germline V gene specifies LGHNA as CDR1 and YNFKEQ as CDR2. At the junction V is shortened by 8 bases and J by 3 bases, with 14 bases in between. The CDR3 has 13 amino acids, counting the end cysteine and phenylalanine. The read is trimmed to its CDR3 DNA, 39 bases read in frame from base 1.

This sample comprised blood, obtained from a patient whose treatment included radiotherapy and nephrectomy. The chain is made from TRBV4-2 and TRBJ2-7; the D gene is perhaps TRBD1, on 6 matching bases. This sequence originates from a man in his 60s with renal cell carcinoma. The CDR3 corresponds to CASARQANYEQYF. The base sequence is TGTGCCAGCGCGAGACAGGCCAACTACGAGCAGTACTTC.